The 11 T cell receptor beta chains in this list originate from one sample, sequenced in a study of T-cell memory formation after mild COVID-19 (dated by TCRdb to 2020 to 2022). The library was built by means of 5' RACE. For sequencing, an Illumina NovaSeq 6000 was employed. TCRdb trimmed public reads at Q25 via fastp, called clones via MiXCR and kept in-frame beta chains. Each CDR3 protein gets just one entry, which takes the most common genes and DNA from the rows behind it. This sample gives 200,000 to 250,000 distinct CDR3 sequences in total; 7.5% to 10% of them show up just once. Of the sample, around 3.4% is held by the ten largest clones. Sample: PBMCs or a T cell subset sorted from them (not recorded which). The receptors originated from a man younger than 30 who had mild COVID-19 (a few samples of this study predate the infection). The sample titles of this study are shuffled in the database, so cell type and time point are left out; the donor was told from shared clones.

V gene TRBV10-3 combines with J gene TRBJ2-2; no definite D call. This CDR3 region has 13 residues. Trimming stripped 5 bases from V and 4 bases from J, with 8 bases between. In germline, CDR1 is ENHRY, CDR2 SYGVKD. The CDR3 is CAISTAATGELFF. Written as DNA, the CDR3 is TGTGCCATCAGTACCGCCGCCACCGGGGAGCTGTTTTTT.

The V call is TRBV7-9, the J call TRBJ2-1, with 7 bases identical to TRBD2. The CDR3 is made up of 16 amino acids. Germline V lookup: CDR1 SEHNR, CDR2 FQNEAQ (reference sequence). V shed 4 bases and J 6 bases; nucleotides not matched to a gene: 12. The CDR3 loop reads CASSSHVGGDLNEQFF. Written as DNA, the CDR3 is TGTGCCAGCAGCTCCCATGTTGGGGGGGACCTCAATGAGCAGTTCTTC.

This chain joins TRBV11-1 and TRBJ2-1, with D tentatively TRBD2 (6 bases). Trimming pared 3 bases from V and 7 bases from J, leaving 13 bases between. The CDR3 consists of 14 residues. Germline V gene data show CDR1 as SGHAT and CDR2 as FQDESV (reference sequence). CDR3 residues: CASSLEGSWNEQFF. The CDR3 region has the DNA TGTGCCAGCAGCTTGGAGGGGAGCTGGAATGAGCAGTTCTTC.

This clonotype has only a few counts. The chain recombines TRBV19 with TRBJ2-1, with 11 positions matching TRBD1. The trim removed 5 bases at V and 0 bases at J, leaving 9 bases unmatched. Germline V gene data show CDR1 as LNHDA and CDR2 as SQIVND (reference sequence). The length of the CDR3 is 18 residues. Written as DNA, the CDR3 is TGTGCCAGTAGTGTCCGGGACAGGGGGATCAGCTCCTACAATGAGCAGTTCTTC. Translated: CASSVRDRGISSYNEQFF.

This clonotype was seen a few times. The chain links TRBV10-3 to TRBJ1-2; 11 bases align to TRBD1. Germline loops: CDR1 ENHRY, CDR2 SYGVKD. V lost 10 bases, J lost 6 bases, and 4 bases stayed unmatched. There are 12 residues in the CDR3. The CDR3 DNA reads as TGTGCCACCGAGGGACAGGGGGATGGCTACACCTTC. Translated, it gives CATEGQGDGYTF.

CDR3 in DNA: TGTGCCAGCAGTTTACGGATTGGGAACACCATATATTTT. Translating it yields CASSLRIGNTIYF. The chain is built from TRBV12-3 or TRBV12-4 and TRBJ1-3; D gene ambiguous. With 2 bases removed from V and 7 bases from J, the gap between germline ends came to 9 bases. The CDR3 length is 13 residues.

There are a few counts of this clonotype. V is TRBV24-1 and J is TRBJ2-2; D call uncertain. Looked up from germline, CDR1 is KGHDR and CDR2 is SFDVKD. This CDR3 has 14 residues. Trimming cost V 7 bases and J 6 bases, with 14 bases left between them. This CDR3 is CATRSARQAGELFF. In DNA form, the CDR3 reads TGTGCCACCAGATCGGCTAGGCAGGCCGGGGAGCTGTTTTTT.

The V call is TRBV29-1, the J call TRBJ2-3; D may correspond to TRBD1 or TRBD2 (6 bases each). Per germline, CDR1 SQVTM and CDR2 ANQGSEA. V was cut by 5 bases and J by 4 bases, with 13 bases left in between. The CDR3 covers 13 residues. Written as DNA, the CDR3 is TGCAGCGTTCGGCGGGACATGGCAGATACGCAGTATTTT. Translation gives CSVRRDMADTQYF.

The chain employs TRBV12-3 or TRBV12-4 and TRBJ2-1; D is uncertain. The V end was cut by 1 base, the J end by 10 bases, with 8 bases between. The CDR3 extends over 12 amino acids. The CDR3: CASSLVLSEQFF. The CDR3 bases are TGTGCCAGCAGTTTAGTCCTATCAGAGCAGTTCTTC.

The gene calls are TRBV6-1 and TRBJ1-1; D possibly corresponds to TRBD1 (6 bases). The ends were cut back, 4 bases at V and 6 bases at J, with 15 bases in the middle. The CDR3 is made up of 14 amino acids. Germline CDR1 reads MNHNS; CDR2 reads SASEGT. CDR3 sequence (DNA): TGTGCCAGCAGTGGGGCGGCGGGGGCGGCTGAAGCTTTCTTT. It encodes CASSGAAGAAEAFF.

This rearrangement joins TRBV20-1 to TRBJ2-7; D unresolved. V was cut by 4 bases and J by 2 bases, with 9 bases left in between. CDR1 and CDR2 (germline): DFQATT, SNEGSKA (reference sequence). CDR3 size: 12 residues. The CDR3 protein is CSAKGRPYEQYF. CDR3 in DNA: TGCAGTGCTAAGGGAAGACCCTACGAGCAGTACTTC.